Sequencing of this T cell receptor beta chain was carried out in a study of T cells in localized non-small cell lung cancer. Points from the study as a whole: The highest T cell clonality was in uninvolved adjacent lung, above tumor. In the blood, greater T cell density corresponded to longer overall survival.

The CDR3 totals 16 residues. Germline V lookup: CDR1 SGHNT, CDR2 YYREEE (reference sequence). V was cut by 5 bases and J by 6 bases, with 20 bases left in between. Sequenced by immunoSEQ multiplex PCR; TCRdb stores in-frame clones only, minus some. This table has about 43,000 clones, about 91% appearing once. About this clone itself: Antigen: not known.

This TCR was recovered from a woman aged 35-70 years with stage II lung adenocarcinoma. The chain has TRBV5-4 and TRBJ2-2; maybe TRBD1 (6 bases). Sequencing used PBMCs, obtained before any cancer treatment. The CDR3 sequence is CASSQGVQGMAGELFF. CDR3 nucleotides: TGTGCCAGCAGTCAGGGCGTCCAGGGGATGGCCGGGGAGCTGTTTTTT. Using reference TRBV5-4 and TRBJ2-2 for the parts outside the CDR3, the full variable domain is ETGVTQSPTHLIKTRGQQVTLRCSSQSGHNTVSWYQQALGQGPQFIFQYYREEENGRGNFPPRFSGLQFPNYSSELNVNALELDDSALYLCASSQGVQGMAGELFFGEGSRLTVL.